Ten or more counts support the clone carrying this T cell receptor beta chain. Its antigen is currently unknown. Time point here: persistent/refractory GD, antithyroid drugs over 5 years with positive TRAb. PBMC RNA served as the TCR library source. The sample comes from a study of regulatory T cells in long-lasting Graves disease. Study-level results: The study found persistent patients shared more public clonotypes (over 2,500) than new patients (about 990). It was in persistent disease that TRBV28, TRBJ1-2 and TRBJ2-5 were favored. With a small sample size, accuracy may have been reduced. Lower TCR diversity was seen in persistent Graves' patients than in newly diagnosed ones.

HTBI primers from iRepertoire and Arm-PCR of CDR3 regions yielded the TCR beta libraries. TCRdb re-derived calls from the multiplex PCR reads in MiXCR, one entry per CDR3 protein. The repertoire holds a few hundred thousand distinct CDR3 sequences, over 20% seen once, with 13% to 15% in the top ten. Germline V gene lookup returns CDR1 SGHTA and CDR2 FQGTGA. This CDR3 contains 14 residues. Trimming removed 2 bases from V and 7 bases from J, with 9 bases in between. Specimen: peripheral blood mononuclear cells (PBMCs), collected when the disease was refractory, from a patient treated with antithyroid drugs. The chain carries TRBV7-3 and TRBJ1-6; a weak D match, TRBD1 (5 bases). This clonotype originated in a female donor with Graves disease. In DNA, the CDR3 is TGTGCCAGCAGCTTAGAGGGGTACAATTCACCCCTCCACTTT. This sequence encodes CASSLEGYNSPLHF.